Each of the 22 T cell receptor beta chains below was sequenced from the same sample in a study of neurological immune-mediated disorders. MiXCR was run by TCRdb on the 5' RACE reads, yielding one entry per CDR3 protein. The repertoire holds some 24,000 distinct CDR3 sequences, with 6.5% to 8.5% as singletons. Sequenced material: PBMCs. The receptors originated from a woman aged 40 to 50 in good health.

This clonotype was seen repeatedly, ten times or more. The chain links TRBV12-3 or TRBV12-4 to TRBJ2-7; D is unclear. This CDR3 contains 12 residues. Trimming removed 6 bases at V and 2 bases at J, with 8 bases between. CDR3 loop: CASRGRAYEQYF. For the CDR3, the DNA is TGTGCCAGCAGGGGTCGAGCCTACGAGCAGTACTTC.

Comments on this clonotype: A junction boundary mismatches the germline segment, possibly from a read error. The rearrangement joins TRBV6-2 or TRBV6-3 to TRBJ2-7; 9 bases agree with TRBD1. This CDR3 spans 15 amino acids. CDR1 and CDR2 from the germline V gene are MNHEY and SVGEGT. CDR3 DNA: TGTGTCAGCAGTAACCGACGGGACAGGGCCTACGAGCAGTACTTC. Amino acid sequence: CVSSNRRDRAYEQYF.

This clonotype has at least ten counts. CDR3 DNA sequence: TGTGCCACCAGCAGATCTACAGGGAAGGATACGCAGTATTTT. Protein sequence: CATSRSTGKDTQYF. The chain has TRBV15 and TRBJ2-3; possible D gene TRBD1, 6 bases. The CDR3 covers 14 residues. Trimming cost V 2 bases and J 6 bases, with 12 bases left between them. Per germline, CDR1 LNHNV and CDR2 YYDKDF (reference sequence).

This clonotype was observed at least ten times. The chain joins TRBV20-1 to TRBJ2-7; 7 bases fit TRBD2. CDR1 DFQATT and CDR2 SNEGSKA come from the germline V gene (reference sequence). Trimming cost V 6 bases and J 7 bases; bases outside gene matches: 15. The CDR3 covers 14 residues. As DNA, the CDR3 is TGCAGTGCCTCAGGAGTGAGCGGGAACGGAGAGCAGTACTTC. This encodes CSASGVSGNGEQYF.

This clonotype was seen many times. The chain employs TRBV5-1 and TRBJ1-1; D is undetermined. CDR3 length: 13 amino acids. The V end lost 4 bases, the J end lost 4 bases, and 11 bases lay between the germline ends. Germline V lookup: CDR1 SGHRS, CDR2 YFSETQ. The CDR3 DNA follows: TGCGCCAGCAGCCTGGCCCAGTCCACTGAAGCTTTCTTT. This gives the protein CASSLAQSTEAFF.

The sample holds many counts of this clonotype. The chain links TRBV20-1 to TRBJ2-7, with 7 bases identical to TRBD1. V lost 3 bases and J lost 3; bases outside the gene matches: 8. The V gene's germline CDR1 is DFQATT and CDR2 SNEGSKA (reference sequence). CDR3 length: 14 amino acids. The CDR3 region has the DNA TGCAGTGCTAGGAGACGGGACAGCCTCTACGAGCAGTACTTC. The encoded protein is CSARRRDSLYEQYF.

The table lists this clonotype with many counts. This chain connects TRBV19 to TRBJ1-1; 7 bases map to TRBD1. CDR3 length equals 14 residues. Germline CDR1 LNHDA, CDR2 SQIVND (reference sequence). J was trimmed by 11 bases and V by 5 bases; bases with no gene match: 14. The CDR3, as DNA: TGTGCCAGTAGTGTGCAGGGGACAGTTGTCAGCGCTTTCTTT. This encodes CASSVQGTVVSAFF.

This clonotype was detected many times. CDR3 in DNA: TGTGCCAGCAGTGATGGAGGTGGTGAGCAGTTCTTC. It codes for CASSDGGGEQFF. The chain joins TRBV6-1 to TRBJ2-1; D possibly corresponds to TRBD2 (5 bases). V gave up 3 bases and J gave up 9 bases, with 9 bases separating them. CDR3 size: 12 residues. Germline values: CDR1 MNHNS, CDR2 SASEGT.

This clonotype was seen many times. The chain carries TRBV20-1 and TRBJ2-1; D remains ambiguous. The CDR3 is 15 amino acids. CDR1 and CDR2 from the germline V gene are DFQATT and SNEGSKA (reference sequence). V was clipped by 0 bases and J by 3 bases, with 12 bases between them. This CDR3 reads CSARDLAEHYNEQFF. DNA of the CDR3: TGCAGTGCTAGAGATTTGGCGGAACACTACAATGAGCAGTTCTTC.

This clonotype was seen many times. The gene calls are TRBV12-3 or TRBV12-4 and TRBJ2-7, with 9 bases identical to TRBD2. V lost 6 bases, J lost 7 bases, and 16 bases stayed unmatched. The length of the CDR3 is 16 residues. The CDR3: CASSSWGEAGGWEQYF. CDR3 DNA: TGTGCCAGCAGCTCCTGGGGGGAGGCGGGAGGGTGGGAGCAGTACTTC.

By frequency in the sample, this clonotype is medium-sized (0.01 to 0.1%). V usage is TRBV28 and J usage is TRBJ2-1, with TRBD2 identical over 8 bases. V shed 5 bases, J shed 3 bases, and the junction held 3 bases outside the gene matches. Germline CDR1 MDHEN, CDR2 SYDVKM. This CDR3 contains 14 residues. As DNA, the CDR3 is TGTGCCAGCAGTGTCAGCGGGAGCTACAATGAGCAGTTCTTC. Translated, it gives CASSVSGSYNEQFF.

This clonotype has ten or more counts. One end of the junction is discordant with germline, which a read error may explain. V and J are TRBV20-1 and TRBJ1-2, with D perhaps matching TRBD1 (6 bases). CDR1 is DFQATT and CDR2 is SNEGSKA in the germline V gene (reference sequence). The CDR3 totals 13 residues. The CDR3 sequence is CSAREGGAGGYTF. The CDR3 nucleotides are TGCAGTGCCAGAGAGGGGGGCGCAGGTGGCTACACCTTC.

This clonotype was seen many times. J is TRBJ1-5 and V is TRBV3-1; the D is unclear. V lost 0 bases to trimming and J lost 0 bases, with 15 bases between them. The CDR3 extends over 18 amino acids. Germline V gives CDR1 LGHDT, CDR2 YNNKEL (reference sequence). This CDR3 is CASSQDGGTKYSNQPQHF. The CDR3 DNA sequence: TGTGCCAGCAGCCAAGATGGCGGAACTAAGTATAGCAATCAGCCCCAGCATTTT.

The sample holds a few counts of this clonotype. This chain links TRBV21-1 with TRBJ1-5. TRBV21-1 is assigned pseudogene status. This CDR3 has 16 amino acids. For the CDR3, the DNA is TGTGCCAGCAGCAAAGTAGAGGATCTGGGCAATCAGCCCCAGCATTTT. This gives the protein CASSKVEDLGNQPQHF.

This clonotype was seen many times. This could be a read error, since a much larger clone is one nucleotide away. The chain is built from TRBV15 and TRBJ2-5; possibly TRBD1 for D (6 bases). This CDR3 has 12 amino acids. Germline V lookup: CDR1 LNHNV, CDR2 YYDKDF (reference sequence). DNA for the CDR3: TGTGCCACTTCACAGGGCCAAGAGACCCGGTACTTC. It is translated as CATSQGQETRYF. Supplemented by reference TRBV15 and TRBJ2-5, the full variable domain reads DAMVIQNPRYQVTQFGKPVTLSCSQTLNHNVMYWYQQKSSQAPKLLFHYYDKDFNNEADTPDNFQSRRPNTSFCFLDIRSPGLGDTAMYLCATSQGQETRYFGPGTRLLVL.

This clonotype was observed many times. The V and J genes are TRBV12-3 or TRBV12-4 and TRBJ1-1; D unclear. This CDR3 has 12 residues. V gave up 2 bases and J gave up 11 bases, with 12 bases separating them. The DNA for the CDR3 is TGTGCCAGCAGTTTAAACGGTATTTCGGCTTTCTTT. Residues: CASSLNGISAFF.

This clonotype showed up many times. The V and J genes are TRBV5-1 and TRBJ2-3; possible D gene TRBD2, 6 bases. CDR3 length: 17 residues. Germline loops: CDR1 SGHRS, CDR2 YFSETQ. The V end lost 4 bases, the J end lost 8 bases, and 26 bases lay between the germline ends. The CDR3 coding sequence is TGCGCCAGCAGCCAGCGGGCAATGCAAGGCACCCAGGGTACGCAGTATTTT. As protein: CASSQRAMQGTQGTQYF.

This clonotype has at least ten counts. The chain carries TRBV29-1 and TRBJ1-5, with a possible D match to TRBD1 (6 bases). Per germline, CDR1 SQVTM and CDR2 ANQGSEA. The CDR3 has 16 amino acids. Trimming pared 3 bases from V and 0 bases from J, leaving 15 bases between. CDR3 protein: CSVEVGGAGSNQPQHF. CDR3 DNA sequence: TGCAGCGTTGAGGTGGGGGGGGCGGGTAGCAATCAGCCCCAGCATTTT. Variable domain in full (rest from reference TRBV29-1 and TRBJ1-5): SAVISQKPSRDICQRGTSLTIQCQVDSQVTMMFWYRQQPGQSLTLIATANQGSEATYESGFVIDKFPISRPNLTFSTLTVSNMSPEDSSIYLCSVEVGGAGSNQPQHFGDGTRLSIL.

This clonotype was detected ten times or more. This chain connects TRBV5-1 to TRBJ1-1; 9 bases fit TRBD1. The germline V gene encodes CDR1 SGHRS and CDR2 YFSETQ. The CDR3 is 16 residues long. Unmatched junction bases numbered 9, after V lost 3 bases and J lost 3 bases. The CDR3 reads CASSSVPGQGDTEAFF. CDR3 sequence (DNA): TGCGCCAGCAGCTCCGTTCCGGGACAGGGCGACACTGAAGCTTTCTTT.

This clonotype was detected many times. V usage is TRBV20-1 and J usage is TRBJ2-3; 7 bases are a match to TRBD2. Germline assignment: CDR1 DFQATT and CDR2 SNEGSKA (reference sequence). The CDR3 length is 17 residues. Trimming removed 0 bases from V and 2 bases from J; junction bases left unmatched: 11. The CDR3 is CSARDFRLADYTDTQYF. The CDR3 DNA reads as TGCAGTGCTAGAGATTTTCGGCTAGCGGACTACACAGATACGCAGTATTTT.

This clonotype was observed at least ten times. This chain joins TRBV27 and TRBJ2-3; the match to TRBD2 covers 10 bases. Trimming cost V 6 bases and J 0 bases; bases outside gene matches: 9. Germline-derived CDR1 and CDR2 are MNHEY and SMNVEV (reference sequence). CDR3 length: 17 residues. In nucleotides, the CDR3 is TGTGCCAGCAGCACTCACACTAGCGGGGATAGCACAGATACGCAGTATTTT. It yields the protein CASSTHTSGDSTDTQYF.

This clonotype occurred many times. The J gene is TRBJ2-7, the V gene TRBV5-1; the match to TRBD2 covers 8 bases. V was clipped by 4 bases and J by 3 bases; unmatched bases: 12. Germline CDR1 and CDR2: SGHRS and YFSETQ. This CDR3 contains 16 residues. The chain's CDR3 is CASSGVVAGGLYEQYF. Written as DNA, the CDR3 is TGCGCCAGCAGCGGGGTAGTGGCGGGGGGTCTCTACGAGCAGTACTTC. Variable domain in full (rest from reference TRBV5-1 and TRBJ2-7): KAGVTQTPRYLIKTRGQQVTLSCSPISGHRSVSWYQQTPGQGLQFLFEYFSETQRNKGNFPGRFSGRQFSNSRSEMNVSTLELGDSALYLCASSGVVAGGLYEQYFGPGTRLTVT.